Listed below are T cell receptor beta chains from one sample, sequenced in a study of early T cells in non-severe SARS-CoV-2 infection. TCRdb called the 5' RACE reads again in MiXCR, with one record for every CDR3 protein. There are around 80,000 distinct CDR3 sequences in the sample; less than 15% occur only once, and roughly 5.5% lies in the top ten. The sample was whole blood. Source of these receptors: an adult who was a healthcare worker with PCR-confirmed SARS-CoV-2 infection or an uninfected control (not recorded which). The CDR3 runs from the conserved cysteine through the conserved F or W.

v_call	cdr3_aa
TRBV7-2	CASSLTWDRVYEQYF
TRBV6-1	CASGREGTEAFF
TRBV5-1	CASSRRTGGHEQYF
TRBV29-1	CSVGQGTNTEAFF
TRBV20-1	CSAGPTDTQYF
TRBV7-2	CASSPRGTSGRGADTQYF
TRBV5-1	CASSLGQGVTTDTQYF
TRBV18	CASSPGEPGNTIYF
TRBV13	CASSLGPGTDTEAFF
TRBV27	CASSIGSYWAYEQYF
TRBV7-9	CASSAGRANSPLHF
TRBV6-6	CASSPNAPQGAAGAEAFF
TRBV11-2	CASSQTSGSFGEQFF
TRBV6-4	CASRITGELFF
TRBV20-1	CSASSTGLEAFF
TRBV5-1	CASSIGQGNSPLHF